This TCR beta chain appears in the sequencing data of a study of breast tumors, draining lymph nodes, adjacent tissues. TCRdb processed the multiplex PCR reads anew with MiXCR; each CDR3 protein has one entry. Among 180,000 or so distinct CDR3 sequences listed, 30% to 40% were seen once. Findings and caveats of the study: Compared with lymph nodes, tumors were less diverse; compared with nontumor tissue, more. Luminal-like breast cancer showed significantly greater tumor-nontumor repertoire similarity than basal-like breast cancer did. That most tumor T cells come from lymph nodes remained unproven. Data fit most tumor T cells coming from lymph node, expanding in tumor.

There are 16 residues in the CDR3. V shed 3 bases, J shed 1 base, and the junction held 5 bases outside the gene matches. In germline, CDR1 is SGHTA, CDR2 FQGNSA. On this clonotype: The antigen remains unidentified.

Samples came from axillary lymph nodes draining the breast cancer. The sequencing sample was made of axillary lymph node tissue. The TCR was taken from a female donor with breast cancer. Some clones in this sample may be carry-over from other donors' samples. The chain employs TRBV7-2 and TRBJ1-1, with 10 bases matching TRBD1. The CDR3 spells CASSFRQGAGNTEAFF. The CDR3, as DNA: TGTGCCAGCAGCTTCCGACAGGGGGCGGGGAACACTGAAGCTTTCTTT. The full variable domain, completed using reference TRBV7-2 and TRBJ1-1, is GAGVSQSPSNKVTEKGKDVELRCDPISGHTALYWYRQSLGQGLEFLIYFQGNSAPDKSGLPSDRFSAERTGGSVSTLTIQRTQQEDSAVYLCASSFRQGAGNTEAFFGQGTRLTVV.